This T cell receptor (beta chain) was retrieved from a study of blood T cell repertoires in COVID-19. About the research overall: Samples representing acute and convalescent COVID-19 were sourced from the United States, Italy and Spain. The cDNA or gDNA used as material had been derived from T cells, B-cell-depleted T cells, or PBMCs.

The CDR3 is made up of 18 amino acids. Germline values: CDR1 SGHAT, CDR2 FQNNGV. Trimming cost V 4 bases and J 0 bases; bases outside gene matches: 14. Original methodology: Amplification from reference gene primers served as the basis for estimated nucleated cell counts. The assay was immunoSEQ multiplex PCR, and TCRdb's table has in-frame clones only and misses some. For V, J and clone size, that table is used; D and trimming come from the DNA. The sample consists of tens of thousands of clones, around 91% of them appearing once. The chain uses TRBV11-2 and TRBJ2-7; 8 bases agree with TRBD1. This receptor was identified in a human donor in a cohort sampled during active COVID-19. The specimen sequenced was peripheral blood. DNA for the CDR3: TGTGCCAGCAGCTCCCCGGCCAGGGGGCGTCGAAGCTCCTACGAGCAGTACTTC. This translates into CASSSPARGRRSSYEQYF. The full variable domain, in which reference TRBV11-2 and TRBJ2-7 provide the parts outside the CDR3, is EAGVAQSPRYKIIEKRQSVAFWCNPISGHATLYWYQQILGQGPKLLIQFQNNGVVDDSQLPKDRFSAERLKGVDSTLKIQPAKLEDSAVYLCASSSPARGRRSSYEQYFGPGTRLTVT.